This T cell receptor beta chain was captured in a study of OX40 agonist ivuxolimab in advanced cancers. After removal of 5 bases from V and 3 bases from J, the junction contained 9 bases not matched to a gene. The CDR3 covers 15 residues. Germline values: CDR1 LNHDA, CDR2 SQIVND (reference sequence). Some clones are missing from TCRdb's copy, which holds only in-frame ones; the method was immunoSEQ multiplex PCR. The table records tens of thousands of clones, roughly 84% of them present only once. This specimen consisted of CD4+ or CD8+ T cells sorted from blood, obtained in a trial of the OX40 agonist ivuxolimab. The TCR was taken from an adult with an advanced solid tumor such as melanoma, head and neck, liver or kidney cancer. V and J are TRBV19 and TRBJ1-2, with 7 bases aligning to TRBD1. The CDR3 DNA follows: TGTGCCAGTAGTCCTACAGGGGCATCGGACTATGGCTACACCTTC. Translation: CASSPTGASDYGYTF.